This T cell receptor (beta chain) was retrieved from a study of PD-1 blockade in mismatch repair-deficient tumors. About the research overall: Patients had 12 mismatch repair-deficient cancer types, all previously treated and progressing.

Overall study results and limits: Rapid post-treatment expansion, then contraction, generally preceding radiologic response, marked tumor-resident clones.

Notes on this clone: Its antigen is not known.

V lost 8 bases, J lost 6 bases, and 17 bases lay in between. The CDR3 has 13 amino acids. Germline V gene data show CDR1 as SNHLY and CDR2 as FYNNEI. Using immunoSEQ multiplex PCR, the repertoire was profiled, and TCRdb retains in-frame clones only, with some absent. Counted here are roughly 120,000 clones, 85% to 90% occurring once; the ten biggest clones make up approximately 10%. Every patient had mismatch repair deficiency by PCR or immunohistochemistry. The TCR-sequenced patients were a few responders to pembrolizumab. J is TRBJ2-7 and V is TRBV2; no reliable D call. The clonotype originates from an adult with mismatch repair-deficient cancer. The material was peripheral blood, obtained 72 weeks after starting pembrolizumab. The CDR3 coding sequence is TGTGCCAGCGGACGAGGCGGAACTCTCGAGCAGTACTTC. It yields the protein CASGRGGTLEQYF. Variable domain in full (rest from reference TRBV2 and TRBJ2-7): EPEVTQTPSHQVTQMGQEVILRCVPISNHLYFYWYRQILGQKVEFLVSFYNNEISEKSEIFDDQFSVERPDGSNFTLKIRSTKLEDSAMYFCASGRGGTLEQYFGPGTRLTVT.